This TCR beta chain was documented in a study of cytomegalovirus exposure and HLA in healthy donors. Whole-study results and caveats: CMV serostatus was the only immune exposure information that was available.

Trimming removed 1 base from V and 8 bases from J, with 11 bases in between. The CDR3 consists of 14 residues. CDR1 is MNHEY and CDR2 is SMNVEV in the germline V gene (reference sequence). The PCR ran on 60 Vbeta and 13 Jbeta primers. Method: immunoSEQ multiplex PCR; TCRdb's copy keeps in-frame clones and lacks some. The table lists about 130,000 clones, around three quarters of them singletons. When sampled, the donors appeared nominally healthy, though they likely had unrecorded immune exposures. Of note for this clone: Antigen unknown.

The J gene is TRBJ1-4, the V gene TRBV27; a possible D gene is TRBD1 (6 bases). This receptor was identified in a woman aged 45-65 years in good health and CMV-seronegative. Sequencing input: PBMCs. The CDR3 DNA reads as TGTGCCAGCAGTTTATTGGGGGCGGACGAAAAACTGTTTTTT. Its translation is CASSLLGADEKLFF.